This T cell receptor (beta chain) was identified during a study of T-cell reconstitution after alpha-beta-depleted transplantation in children. Germline CDR1 and CDR2: MNHEY and SVGEGT. CDR3 length equals 12 residues. With 6 bases removed from V and 2 bases from J, the gap between germline ends came to 8 bases. Construction of the TCRbeta library involved unique molecular identifiers. TCRdb ran MiXCR on the PCR reads and lists one entry per CDR3 protein. The table includes around 360,000 distinct CDR3 sequences, 10% detected once. The origin of this receptor is a human donor who donated a stem cell graft to a child with acute lymphoblastic leukemia. The sequences come from PBMCs from the stem cell graft donor, collected from the stem cell graft. The genes are TRBV6-2 or TRBV6-3 and TRBJ2-7; no reliable D call. CDR3 sequence: CASRTLPYEQYF. The CDR3 coding sequence is TGTGCCAGCAGAACCTTACCCTACGAGCAGTACTTC.